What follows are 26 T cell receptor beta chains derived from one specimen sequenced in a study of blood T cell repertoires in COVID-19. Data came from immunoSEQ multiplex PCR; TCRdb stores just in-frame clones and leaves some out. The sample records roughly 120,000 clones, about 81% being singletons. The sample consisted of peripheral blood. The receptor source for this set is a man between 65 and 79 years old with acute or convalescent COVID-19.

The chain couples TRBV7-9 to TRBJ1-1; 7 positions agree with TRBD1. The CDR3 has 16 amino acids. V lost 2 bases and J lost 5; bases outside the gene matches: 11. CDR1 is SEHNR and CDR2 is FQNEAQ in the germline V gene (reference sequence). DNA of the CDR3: TGTGCCAGCAGCTTAAGCGGCAAGGGGGCCGAGACTGAAGCTTTCTTT. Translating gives CASSLSGKGAETEAFF.

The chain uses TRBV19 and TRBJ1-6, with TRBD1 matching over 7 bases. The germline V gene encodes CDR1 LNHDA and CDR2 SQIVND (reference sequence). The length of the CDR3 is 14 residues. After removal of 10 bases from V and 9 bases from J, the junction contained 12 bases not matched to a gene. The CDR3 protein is CATKVGQLPSPLHF. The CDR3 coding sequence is TGTGCCACCAAAGTGGGACAGCTTCCTTCACCCCTCCACTTT. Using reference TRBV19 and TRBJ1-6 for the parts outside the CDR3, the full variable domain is DGGITQSPKYLFRKEGQNVTLSCEQNLNHDAMYWYRQDPGQGLRLIYYSQIVNDFQKGDIAEGYSVSREKKESFPLTVTSAQKNPTAFYLCATKVGQLPSPLHFGNGTRLTVT.

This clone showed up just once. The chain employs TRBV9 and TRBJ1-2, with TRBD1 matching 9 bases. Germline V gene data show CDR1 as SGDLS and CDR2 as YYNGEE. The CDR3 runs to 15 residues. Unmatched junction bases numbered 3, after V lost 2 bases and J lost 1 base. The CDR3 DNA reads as TGTGCCAGCAGCGTGACGGGACAGGGTAACTATGGCTACACCTTC. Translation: CASSVTGQGNYGYTF. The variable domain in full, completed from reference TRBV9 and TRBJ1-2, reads DSGVTQTPKHLITATGQRVTLRCSPRSGDLSVYWYQQSLDQGLQFLIQYYNGEERAKGNILERFSAQQFPDLHSELNLSSLELGDSALYFCASSVTGQGNYGYTFGSGTRLTVV.

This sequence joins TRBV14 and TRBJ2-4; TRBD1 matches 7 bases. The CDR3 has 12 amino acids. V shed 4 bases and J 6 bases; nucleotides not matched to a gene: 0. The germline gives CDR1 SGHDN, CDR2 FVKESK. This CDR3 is CASSRQGNIQYF. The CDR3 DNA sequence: TGTGCCAGCAGCCGACAGGGAAACATTCAGTACTTC.

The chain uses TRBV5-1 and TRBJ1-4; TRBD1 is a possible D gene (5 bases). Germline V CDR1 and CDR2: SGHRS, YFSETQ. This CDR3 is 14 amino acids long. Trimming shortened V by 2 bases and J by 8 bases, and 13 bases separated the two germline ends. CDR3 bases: TGCGCCAGCAGCTTAGGGGCGCCGAGCGAAAAACTGTTTTTT. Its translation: CASSLGAPSEKLFF.

The CDR3: CASILTGGNQPQHF. The CDR3 DNA sequence: TGTGCCAGCATCCTGACAGGGGGAAATCAGCCCCAGCATTTT. The chain combines TRBV28 with TRBJ1-5, with 9 bases aligning to TRBD1. Looked up from germline, CDR1 is MDHEN and CDR2 is SYDVKM. The CDR3 length is 14 residues. V lost 7 bases to trimming and J lost 4 bases; unmatched junction nucleotides: 5.

Here the CDR3 DNA reads TGTGCCAGCAGCTTATGGGGGGAAGATACGCAGTATTTT. As protein: CASSLWGEDTQYF. The rearrangement joins TRBV7-9 to TRBJ2-3; possible D gene TRBD2, 6 bases. This CDR3 is 13 amino acids long. Trimming shortened V by 2 bases and J by 5 bases, and 8 bases separated the two germline ends. CDR1 is SEHNR, CDR2 FQNEAQ, per germline (reference sequence).

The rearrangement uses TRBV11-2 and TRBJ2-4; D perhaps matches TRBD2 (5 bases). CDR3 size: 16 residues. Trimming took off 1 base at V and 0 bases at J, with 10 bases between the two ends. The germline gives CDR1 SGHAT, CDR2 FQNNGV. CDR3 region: CASSLGAAGAKNIQYF. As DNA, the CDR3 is TGTGCCAGCAGCTTAGGCGCTGCGGGAGCCAAAAACATTCAGTACTTC.

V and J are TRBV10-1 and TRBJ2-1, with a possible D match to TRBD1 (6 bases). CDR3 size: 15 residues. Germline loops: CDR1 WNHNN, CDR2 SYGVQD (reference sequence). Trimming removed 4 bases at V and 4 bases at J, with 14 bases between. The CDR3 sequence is CASSVSGQSYNEQFF. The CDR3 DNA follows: TGCGCCAGCAGTGTTTCCGGACAGTCGTACAATGAGCAGTTCTTC.

The CDR3 DNA follows: TGTGCCAGCAGTGAATTTGGGGGGGGAATAGCCAAAAACATTCAGTACTTC. Translated, it gives CASSEFGGGIAKNIQYF. The V gene is TRBV25-1, the J gene TRBJ2-4, with 7 bases that match TRBD2. This CDR3 has 17 residues. Germline V gives CDR1 MGHDK, CDR2 SYGVNS. Germline trimming cut 1 base from V and 0 bases from J; bases unmatched to any gene: 6.

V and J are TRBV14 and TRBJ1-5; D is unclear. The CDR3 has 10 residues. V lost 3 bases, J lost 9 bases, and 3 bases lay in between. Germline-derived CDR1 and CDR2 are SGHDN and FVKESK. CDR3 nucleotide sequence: TGTGCCAGCAGCCAGGCGCCCCAGCATTTT. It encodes CASSQAPQHF.

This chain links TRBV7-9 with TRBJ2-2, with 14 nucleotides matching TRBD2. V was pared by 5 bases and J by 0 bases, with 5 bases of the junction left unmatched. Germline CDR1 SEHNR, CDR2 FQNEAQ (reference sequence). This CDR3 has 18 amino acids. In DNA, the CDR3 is TGTGCCAGCAGCCCCAGGACTAGCGGGGGGACGAACACCGGGGAGCTGTTTTTT. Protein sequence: CASSPRTSGGTNTGELFF.

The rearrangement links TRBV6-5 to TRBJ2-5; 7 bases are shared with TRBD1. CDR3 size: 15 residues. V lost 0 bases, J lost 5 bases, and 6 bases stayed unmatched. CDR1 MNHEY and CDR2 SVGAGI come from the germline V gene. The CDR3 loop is CASSYSGQGVETQYF. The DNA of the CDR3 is TGTGCCAGCAGTTACTCGGGGCAGGGGGTTGAGACCCAGTACTTC.

This CDR3 reads CASSEATSSGRALGTGELFF. In DNA, the CDR3 is TGTGCCAGCAGTGAAGCGACGTCTAGCGGGAGGGCCTTGGGCACCGGGGAGCTGTTTTTT. This chain connects TRBV6-1 to TRBJ2-2, with 12 nucleotides matching TRBD2. Per germline, CDR1 MNHNS and CDR2 SASEGT. The CDR3 sequence is 20 residues long. V gave up 0 bases and J gave up 4 bases; unmatched junction bases: 12.

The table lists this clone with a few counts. The CDR3 is CASSFEGMNTGELFF. As DNA, the CDR3 is TGCGCCAGCAGCTTCGAGGGCATGAACACCGGGGAGCTGTTTTTT. The chain combines TRBV5-1 with TRBJ2-2; D is possibly TRBD2 (5 bases). The length of the CDR3 is 15 residues. Germline-derived CDR1 and CDR2 are SGHRS and YFSETQ. V dropped 2 bases and J dropped 1 base, with 9 bases sitting between them.

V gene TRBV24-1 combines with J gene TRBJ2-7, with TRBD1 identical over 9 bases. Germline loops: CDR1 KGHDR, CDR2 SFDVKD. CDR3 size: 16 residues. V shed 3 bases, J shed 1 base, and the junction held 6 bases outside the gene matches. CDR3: CATSDVPGQGSYEQYF. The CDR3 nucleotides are TGTGCCACCAGTGATGTTCCGGGACAGGGTTCCTACGAGCAGTACTTC.

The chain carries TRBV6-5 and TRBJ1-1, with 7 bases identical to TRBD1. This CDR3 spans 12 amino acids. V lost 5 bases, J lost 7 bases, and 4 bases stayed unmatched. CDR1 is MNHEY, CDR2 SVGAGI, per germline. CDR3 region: CASSTYRGEAFF. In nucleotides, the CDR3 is TGTGCCAGCAGTACCTACAGGGGTGAAGCTTTCTTT.

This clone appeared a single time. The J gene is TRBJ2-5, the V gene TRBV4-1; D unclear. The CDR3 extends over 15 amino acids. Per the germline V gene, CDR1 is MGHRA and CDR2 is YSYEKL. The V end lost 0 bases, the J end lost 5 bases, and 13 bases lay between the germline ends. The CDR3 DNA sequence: TGCGCCAGCAGCCAAGAGAGAGGAAACCGGGAGACCCAGTACTTC. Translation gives CASSQERGNRETQYF.

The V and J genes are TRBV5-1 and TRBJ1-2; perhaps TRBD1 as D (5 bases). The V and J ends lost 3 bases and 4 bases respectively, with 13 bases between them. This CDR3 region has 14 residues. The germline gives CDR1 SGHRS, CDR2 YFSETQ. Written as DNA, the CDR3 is TGCGCCAGCAGCTCGGGGGATCTACTCTATGGCTACACCTTC. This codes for CASSSGDLLYGYTF.

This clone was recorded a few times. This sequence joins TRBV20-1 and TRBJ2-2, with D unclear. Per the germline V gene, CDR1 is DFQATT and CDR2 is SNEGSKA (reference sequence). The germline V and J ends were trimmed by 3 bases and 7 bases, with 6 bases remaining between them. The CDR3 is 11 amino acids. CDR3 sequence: CSASQRGELFF. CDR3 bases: TGCAGTGCTAGTCAGCGCGGGGAGCTGTTTTTT.

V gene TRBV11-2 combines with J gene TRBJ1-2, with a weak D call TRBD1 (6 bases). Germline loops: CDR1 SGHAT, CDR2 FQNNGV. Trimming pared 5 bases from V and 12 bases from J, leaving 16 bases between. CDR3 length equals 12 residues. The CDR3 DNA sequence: TGTGCCAGCAGCGCGAACAGGGTGGGGGACACCTTC. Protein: CASSANRVGDTF.

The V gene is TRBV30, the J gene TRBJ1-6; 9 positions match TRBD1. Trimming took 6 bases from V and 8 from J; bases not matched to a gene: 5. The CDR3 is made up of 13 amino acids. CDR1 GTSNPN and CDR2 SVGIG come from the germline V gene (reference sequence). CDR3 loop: CACTGTGHSPLHF. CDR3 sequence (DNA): TGTGCCTGCACCGGGACAGGGCATTCACCCCTCCACTTT.

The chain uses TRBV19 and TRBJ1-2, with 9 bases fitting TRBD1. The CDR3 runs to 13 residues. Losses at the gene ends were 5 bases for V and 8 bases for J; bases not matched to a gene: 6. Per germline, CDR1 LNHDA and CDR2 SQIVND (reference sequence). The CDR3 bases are TGTGCCAGTAGTCCCACAGGGGGCGGCGGCTACACCTTC. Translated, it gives CASSPTGGGGYTF.

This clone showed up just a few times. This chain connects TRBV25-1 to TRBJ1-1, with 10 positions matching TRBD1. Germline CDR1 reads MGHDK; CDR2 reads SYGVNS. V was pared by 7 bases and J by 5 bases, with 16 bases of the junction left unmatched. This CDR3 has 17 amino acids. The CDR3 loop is CASTGTPGQGFGTEAFF. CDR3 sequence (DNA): TGTGCCAGCACTGGAACCCCGGGACAGGGGTTTGGGACTGAAGCTTTCTTT.

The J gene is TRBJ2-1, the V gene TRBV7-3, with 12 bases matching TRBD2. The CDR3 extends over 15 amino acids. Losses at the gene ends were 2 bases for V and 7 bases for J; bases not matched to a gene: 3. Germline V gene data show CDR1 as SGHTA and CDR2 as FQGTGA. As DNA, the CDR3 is TGTGCCAGCAGCTTAGGACTAGCGGGACGTAATGAGCAGTTCTTC. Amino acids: CASSLGLAGRNEQFF.

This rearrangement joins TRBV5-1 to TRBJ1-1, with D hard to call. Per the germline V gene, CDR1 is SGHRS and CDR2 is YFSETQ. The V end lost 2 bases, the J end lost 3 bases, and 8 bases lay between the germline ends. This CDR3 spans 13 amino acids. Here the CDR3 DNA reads TGCGCCAGCAGCTTTGCGGGGTACACTGAAGCTTTCTTT. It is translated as CASSFAGYTEAFF.